This T cell receptor (beta chain) was recorded in a study of regulatory T cells in long-lasting Graves disease (dated by TCRdb to the early 2020s). For the wider study: To count as having persistent Graves' disease, a patient had to have received antithyroid drug treatment for over 5 years with TSH receptor autoantibodies remaining persistently positive. Patients with persistent Graves' disease were compared with patients with newly diagnosed Graves' disease using TCR sequencing and RNA sequencing of peripheral blood. Antithyroid drugs had been taken for 8.5 to 13 years on average by persistent Graves' disease patients in the clinical cohort. A total of about 33 samples were covered by TCR sequencing, comprising approximately 13 persistent and roughly 20 newly diagnosed Graves' disease patients. The study was conducted in China and was registered as a clinical trial. The paper's findings and limits, for the study overall: Compared with newly diagnosed patients, patients with persistent Graves' disease had lower TCR Shannon entropy and fewer highly expanded clones, which suggests clonal expansion. Preferential use of TRBV28, TRBJ1-2 and TRBJ2-5 was observed in persistent disease, whereas TRBV20-1 and TRBJ2-1 were favored in newly diagnosed disease. Sequencing and analysis were restricted to the TCR beta chain. The authors noted that the small sample size was a limitation that may lower accuracy. More public clonotypes were shared among persistent patients (fewer than 3,000) than among newly diagnosed patients (just under 1,000). The study examined only peripheral blood because the primary lesion, thyroid tissue, could not be accessed.

This specimen's time point label, interpreted: persistent/refractory GD, antithyroid drugs over 5 years with positive TRAb. For both TCR sequencing and RNA sequencing, RNA was extracted from PBMCs using TRIzol. Graves' disease was diagnosed according to American Thyroid Association guidelines. Patients were recruited from an endocrinology department in Xi'an, China. Each patient gave approximately 10 milliliters of peripheral blood, collected in an EDTA anticoagulant tube. Ficoll Paque Plus density gradient separation was used to isolate PBMCs, and no further T cell sorting was done. RNA quality was checked with an Agilent 2100 Bioanalyzer and agarose gel, and concentration with a NanoDrop 2000. Library preparation employed multiplex PCR. Instrument used: Illumina HiSeq 4000. To build TCR beta libraries, CDR3 regions were amplified by Arm-PCR using iRepertoire HTBI primers. Before sequencing, the PCR products underwent gel purification. Regarding the original processing steps: Gene usage analysis of CDR3 amino acid clonotypes used the approximately 62 TRBV and about 14 TRBJ segments found across samples. COPE and FqMerger were used to merge the filtered high-quality paired reads into contigs. BLAST was used to align contigs to IMGT TRBV, TRBD and TRBJ reference genes, and CDR3 was defined according to IMGT. Highly expanded clones were defined as clonotypes with a frequency above 0.1%. Shannon entropy served as the measure of repertoire diversity, while the Gini coefficient captured V-J evenness. Clonotypes shared by more than one individual were considered public. TCRdb reanalyzed the raw reads on its own, using fastp at Q25 for trimming and MiXCR for clone calling, and kept in-frame beta chains. Every entry covers one CDR3 protein and lists the most common genes and DNA from its rows. The V and J calls here are based on TCRdb, not the publication. Counted in this sample were about 430,000 distinct CDR3 sequences; roughly 23% of them appeared once. The ten top clones hold roughly an eighth of the sample.

This clonotype was counted many times. The target of this receptor is not known. No qualities accompany the bases; no much larger clone lies one base away. V was cut back by 4 bases and J by 4 bases, leaving a gap of 10 bases between them. CDR1 and CDR2, per the germline V gene, are MDHEN and SYDVKM. Inclusive of the bounding cysteine and phenylalanine, the CDR3 is 14 residues long. The read is trimmed to its CDR3 DNA, 42 bases read in frame from base 1. This chain joins TRBV28 to TRBJ2-2, with TRBD1 perhaps the D gene, on 6 matching bases. Sequences were derived from peripheral blood mononuclear cells (PBMCs), sampled when the disease was refractory, from a patient treated with antithyroid drugs. The sequence was collected from a female donor with Graves disease. The CDR3 is CASSSGRGTGELFF. The sequenced DNA is TGTGCCAGCAGTTCCGGCAGGGGCACCGGGGAGCTGTTTTTT.